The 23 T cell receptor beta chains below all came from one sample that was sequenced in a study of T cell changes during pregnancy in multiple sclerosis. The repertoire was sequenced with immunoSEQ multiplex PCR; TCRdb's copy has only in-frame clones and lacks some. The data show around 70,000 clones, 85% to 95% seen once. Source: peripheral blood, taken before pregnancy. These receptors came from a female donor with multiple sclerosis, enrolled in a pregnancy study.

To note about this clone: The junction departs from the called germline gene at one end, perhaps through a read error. CDR3 coding DNA: TGTGCTAGCAGCTTAGGTCCCTCAGTCCACAATGAGCAGTTCTTC. This encodes CASSLGPSVHNEQFF. V is TRBV7-7 and J is TRBJ2-1; D gene uncertain. The CDR3 is made up of 15 amino acids. CDR1 and CDR2 from the germline V gene are SSHAT and FNYEAQ (reference sequence).

The CDR3 DNA reads as TGTGCCAGTAGTATGACAGGGGAATTGTACGAGCAGTACTTC. It codes for CASSMTGELYEQYF. The chain uses TRBV19 and TRBJ2-7; TRBD1 agrees at 8 bases. From germline, CDR1 is LNHDA and CDR2 SQIVND (reference sequence). Trimming removed 3 bases from V and 4 bases from J; junction bases left unmatched: 5. The CDR3 consists of 14 residues.

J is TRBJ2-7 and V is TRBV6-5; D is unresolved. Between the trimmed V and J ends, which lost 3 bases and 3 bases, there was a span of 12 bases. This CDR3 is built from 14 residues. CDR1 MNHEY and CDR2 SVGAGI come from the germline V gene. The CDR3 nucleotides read TGTGCCAGCAGTTATTTCTCTGGCGGCTACGAGCAGTACTTC. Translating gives CASSYFSGGYEQYF.

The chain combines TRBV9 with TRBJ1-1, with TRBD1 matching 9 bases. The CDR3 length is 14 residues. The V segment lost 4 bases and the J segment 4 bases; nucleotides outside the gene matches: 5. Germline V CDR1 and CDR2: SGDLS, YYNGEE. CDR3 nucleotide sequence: TGTGCCAGCAGCCCTCGACAGGGGGTCACTGAAGCTTTCTTT. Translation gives CASSPRQGVTEAFF.

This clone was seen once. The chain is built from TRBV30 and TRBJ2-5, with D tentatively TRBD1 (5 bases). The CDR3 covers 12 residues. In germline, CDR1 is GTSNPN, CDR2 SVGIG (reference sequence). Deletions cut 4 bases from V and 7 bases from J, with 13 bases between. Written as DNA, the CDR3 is TGTGCCTGGATGGTTGGCCAGGGGACCCAGTACTTC. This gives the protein CAWMVGQGTQYF.

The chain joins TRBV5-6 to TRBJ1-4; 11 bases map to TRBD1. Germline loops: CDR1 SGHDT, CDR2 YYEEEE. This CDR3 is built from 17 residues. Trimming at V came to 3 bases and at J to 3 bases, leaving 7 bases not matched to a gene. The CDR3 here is CASSSRDRGVSNEKLFF. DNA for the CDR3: TGTGCCAGCAGCTCCCGGGACAGGGGGGTATCTAATGAAAAACTGTTTTTT.

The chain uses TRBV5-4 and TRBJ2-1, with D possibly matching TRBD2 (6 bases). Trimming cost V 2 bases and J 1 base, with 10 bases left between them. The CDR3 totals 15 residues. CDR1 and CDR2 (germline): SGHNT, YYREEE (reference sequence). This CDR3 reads CASSFGGRSYNEQFF. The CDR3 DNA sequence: TGTGCCAGCAGCTTCGGGGGACGTTCCTACAATGAGCAGTTCTTC. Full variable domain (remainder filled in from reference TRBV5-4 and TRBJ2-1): ETGVTQSPTHLIKTRGQQVTLRCSSQSGHNTVSWYQQALGQGPQFIFQYYREEENGRGNFPPRFSGLQFPNYSSELNVNALELDDSALYLCASSFGGRSYNEQFFGPGTRLTVL.

CDR3 loop: CASSQDLGIIDTQYF. The CDR3 nucleotides read TGCGCCAGCAGCCAAGACCTCGGTATAATAGATACGCAGTATTTT. The chain uses TRBV4-1 and TRBJ2-3; D uncertain. Trimming stripped 0 bases from V and 5 bases from J, with 12 bases between. Germline CDR1 and CDR2: MGHRA and YSYEKL. The CDR3 consists of 15 residues.

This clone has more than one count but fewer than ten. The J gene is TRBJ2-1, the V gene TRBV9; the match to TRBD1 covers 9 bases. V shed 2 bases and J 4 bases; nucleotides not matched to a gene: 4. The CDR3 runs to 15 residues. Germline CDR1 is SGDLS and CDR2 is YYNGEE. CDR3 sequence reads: CASSVTGTGYNEQFF. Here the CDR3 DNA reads TGTGCCAGCAGCGTTACCGGGACAGGGTACAATGAGCAGTTCTTC.

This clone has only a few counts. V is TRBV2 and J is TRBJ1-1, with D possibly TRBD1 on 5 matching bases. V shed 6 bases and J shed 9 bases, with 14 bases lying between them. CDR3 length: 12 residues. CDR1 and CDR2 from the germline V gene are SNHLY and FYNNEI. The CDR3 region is CASSADGGKAFF. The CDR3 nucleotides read TGTGCCAGCAGCGCGGACGGGGGGAAAGCTTTCTTT.

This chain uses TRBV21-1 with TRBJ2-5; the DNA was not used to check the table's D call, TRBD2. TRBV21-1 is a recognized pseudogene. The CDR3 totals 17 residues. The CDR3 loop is CASSTFVTRKHQETQYF. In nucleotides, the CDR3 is TGTGCCAGCAGCACCTTTGTGACTAGAAAACACCAAGAGACCCAGTACTTC.

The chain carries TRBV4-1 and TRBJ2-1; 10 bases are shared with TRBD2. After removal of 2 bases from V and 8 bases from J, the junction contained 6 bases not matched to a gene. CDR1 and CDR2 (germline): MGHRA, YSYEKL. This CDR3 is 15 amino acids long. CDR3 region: CASSQPGLAIHEQFF. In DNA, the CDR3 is TGCGCCAGCAGCCAACCGGGACTAGCGATTCATGAGCAGTTCTTC.

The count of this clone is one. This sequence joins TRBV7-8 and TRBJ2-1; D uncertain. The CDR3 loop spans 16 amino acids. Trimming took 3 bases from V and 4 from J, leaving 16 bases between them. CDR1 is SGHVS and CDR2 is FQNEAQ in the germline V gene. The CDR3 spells CASSFQRSDAYNEQFF. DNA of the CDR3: TGTGCCAGCAGCTTCCAGCGATCCGACGCTTACAATGAGCAGTTCTTC.

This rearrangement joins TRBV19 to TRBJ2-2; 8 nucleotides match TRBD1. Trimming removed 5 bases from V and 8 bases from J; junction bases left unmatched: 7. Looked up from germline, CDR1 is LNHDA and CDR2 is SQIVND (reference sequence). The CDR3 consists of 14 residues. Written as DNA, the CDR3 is TGTGCCAGTAGTCCGGACAGGGTAGCGGGGGAGCTGTTTTTT. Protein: CASSPDRVAGELFF.

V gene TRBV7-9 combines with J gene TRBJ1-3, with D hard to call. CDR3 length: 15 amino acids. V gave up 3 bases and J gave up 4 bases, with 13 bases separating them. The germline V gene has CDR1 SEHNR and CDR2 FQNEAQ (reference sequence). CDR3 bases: TGTGCCAGCAGCTTGGATGGTTCGGAGGGAAACACCATATATTTT. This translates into CASSLDGSEGNTIYF.

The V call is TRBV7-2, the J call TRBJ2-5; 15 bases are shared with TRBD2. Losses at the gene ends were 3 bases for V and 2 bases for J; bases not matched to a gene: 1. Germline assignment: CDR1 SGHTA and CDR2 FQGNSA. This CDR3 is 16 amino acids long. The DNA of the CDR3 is TGTGCCAGCAGCTTGGGACTAGCGGGGGGACAAGAGACCCAGTACTTC. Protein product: CASSLGLAGGQETQYF.

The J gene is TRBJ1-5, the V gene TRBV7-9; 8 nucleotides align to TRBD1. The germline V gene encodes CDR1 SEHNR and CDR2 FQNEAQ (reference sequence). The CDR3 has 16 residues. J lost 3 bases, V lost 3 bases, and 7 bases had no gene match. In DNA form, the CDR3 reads TGTGCCAGCAGCTTGATCCGGACAGGGATCAATCAGCCCCAGCATTTT. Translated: CASSLIRTGINQPQHF.

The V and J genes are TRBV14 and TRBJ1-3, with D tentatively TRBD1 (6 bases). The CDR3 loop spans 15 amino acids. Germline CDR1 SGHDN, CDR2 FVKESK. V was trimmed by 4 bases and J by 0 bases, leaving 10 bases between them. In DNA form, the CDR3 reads TGTGCCAGCAGCCGGGCCAGGGGCTCTGGAAACACCATATATTTT. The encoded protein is CASSRARGSGNTIYF.

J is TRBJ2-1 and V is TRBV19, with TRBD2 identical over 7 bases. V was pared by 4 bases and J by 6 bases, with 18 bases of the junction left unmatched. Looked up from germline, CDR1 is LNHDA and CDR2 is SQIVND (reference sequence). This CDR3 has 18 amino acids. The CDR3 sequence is CASSNGGSGREIGNEQFF. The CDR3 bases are TGTGCCAGTAGTAACGGCGGGTCGGGGCGGGAGATAGGCAATGAGCAGTTCTTC.

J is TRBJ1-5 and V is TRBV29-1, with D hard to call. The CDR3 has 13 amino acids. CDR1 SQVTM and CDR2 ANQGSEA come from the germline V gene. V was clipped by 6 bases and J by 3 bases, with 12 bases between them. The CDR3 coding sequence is TGCAGCGTAGCGGACGGGTCCAATCAGCCCCAGCATTTT. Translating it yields CSVADGSNQPQHF.

This CDR3 is CASSALLNSGRGADTQYF. The DNA for the CDR3 is TGTGCCAGCAGCGCCCTTCTAAATAGCGGGAGAGGGGCAGATACGCAGTATTTT. The chain couples TRBV5-4 to TRBJ2-3; 9 positions match TRBD2. Germline CDR1 reads SGHNT; CDR2 reads YYREEE (reference sequence). The V gene end was trimmed by 4 bases and the J gene end by 4 bases; junction bases not matched to a gene: 16. This CDR3 region has 18 residues.

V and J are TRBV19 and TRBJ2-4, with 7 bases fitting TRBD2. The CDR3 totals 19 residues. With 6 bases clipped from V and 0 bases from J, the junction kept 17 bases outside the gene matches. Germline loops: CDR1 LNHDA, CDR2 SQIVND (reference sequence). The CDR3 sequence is CASRPEFPPAGVAKNIQYF. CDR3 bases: TGTGCCAGTAGACCGGAATTTCCGCCGGCGGGAGTAGCCAAAAACATTCAGTACTTC.

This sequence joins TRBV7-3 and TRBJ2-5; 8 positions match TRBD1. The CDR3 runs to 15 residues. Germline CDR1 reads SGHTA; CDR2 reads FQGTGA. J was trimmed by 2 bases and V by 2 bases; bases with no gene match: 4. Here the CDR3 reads CASSLAGTGQETQYF. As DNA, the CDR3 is TGTGCCAGCAGCTTAGCCGGGACAGGTCAAGAGACCCAGTACTTC.